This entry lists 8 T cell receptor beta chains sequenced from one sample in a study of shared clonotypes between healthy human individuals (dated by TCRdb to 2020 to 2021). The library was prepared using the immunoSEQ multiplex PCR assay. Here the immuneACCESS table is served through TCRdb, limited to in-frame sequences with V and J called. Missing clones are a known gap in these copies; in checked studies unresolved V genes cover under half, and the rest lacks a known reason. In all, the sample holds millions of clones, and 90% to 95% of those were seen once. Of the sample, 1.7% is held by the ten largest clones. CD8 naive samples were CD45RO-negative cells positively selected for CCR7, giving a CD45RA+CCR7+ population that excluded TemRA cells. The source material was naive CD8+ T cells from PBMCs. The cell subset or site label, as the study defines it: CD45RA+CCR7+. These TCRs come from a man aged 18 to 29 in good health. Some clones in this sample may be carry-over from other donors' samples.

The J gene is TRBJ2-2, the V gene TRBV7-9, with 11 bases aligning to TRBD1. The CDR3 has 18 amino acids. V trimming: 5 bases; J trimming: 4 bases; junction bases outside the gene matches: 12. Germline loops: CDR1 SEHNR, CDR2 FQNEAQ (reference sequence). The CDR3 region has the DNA TGTGCCAGCAGCCCGGACAGGGGGCGTTCTAGGGGCACCGGGGAGCTGTTTTTT. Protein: CASSPDRGRSRGTGELFF. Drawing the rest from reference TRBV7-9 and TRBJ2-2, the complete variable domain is DTGVSQNPRHKITKRGQNVTFRCDPISEHNRLYWYRQTLGQGPEFLTYFQNEAQLEKSRLLSDRFSAERPKGSFSTLEIQRTEQGDSAMYLCASSPDRGRSRGTGELFFGEGSRLTVL.

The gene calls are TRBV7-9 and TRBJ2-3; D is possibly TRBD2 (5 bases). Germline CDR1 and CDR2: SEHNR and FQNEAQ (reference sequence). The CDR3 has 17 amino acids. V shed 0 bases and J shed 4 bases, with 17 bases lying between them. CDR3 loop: CASSLAPRRGHPDTQYF. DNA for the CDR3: TGTGCCAGCAGCTTAGCCCCCCGACGCGGGCATCCAGATACGCAGTATTTT.

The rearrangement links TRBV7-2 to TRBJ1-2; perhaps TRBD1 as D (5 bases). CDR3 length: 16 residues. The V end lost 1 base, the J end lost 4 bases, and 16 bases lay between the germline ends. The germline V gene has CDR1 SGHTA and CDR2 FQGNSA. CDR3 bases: TGTGCCAGCAGCTTAGATGGCAGGGTTATTCCCTATGGCTACACCTTC. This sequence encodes CASSLDGRVIPYGYTF.

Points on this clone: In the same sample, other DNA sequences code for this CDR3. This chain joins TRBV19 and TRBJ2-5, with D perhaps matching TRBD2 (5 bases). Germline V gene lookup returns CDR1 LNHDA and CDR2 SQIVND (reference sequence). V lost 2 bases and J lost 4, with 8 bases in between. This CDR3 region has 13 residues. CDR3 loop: CASSIISGETQYF. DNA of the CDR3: TGTGCCAGTAGTATAATCAGCGGAGAGACCCAGTACTTC.

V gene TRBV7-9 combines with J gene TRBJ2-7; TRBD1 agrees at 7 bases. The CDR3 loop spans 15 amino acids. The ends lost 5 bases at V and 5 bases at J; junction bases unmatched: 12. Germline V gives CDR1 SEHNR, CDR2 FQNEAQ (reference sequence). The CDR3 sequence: CASSPNRGQVDEQYF. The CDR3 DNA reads TGTGCCAGCAGCCCCAACAGGGGCCAGGTCGACGAGCAGTACTTC.

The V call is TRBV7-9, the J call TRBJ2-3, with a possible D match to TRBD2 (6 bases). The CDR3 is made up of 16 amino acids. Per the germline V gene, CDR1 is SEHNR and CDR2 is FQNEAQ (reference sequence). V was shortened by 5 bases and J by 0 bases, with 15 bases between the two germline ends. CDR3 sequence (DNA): TGTGCCAGCAGCGCCTGGGACTTCATGAGCACAGATACGCAGTATTTT. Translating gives CASSAWDFMSTDTQYF.

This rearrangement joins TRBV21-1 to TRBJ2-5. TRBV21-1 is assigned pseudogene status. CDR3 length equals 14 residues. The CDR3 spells CASSRTWYQETQYF. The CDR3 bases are TGTGCCAGCAGCAGGACCTGGTACCAAGAGACCCAGTACTTC.

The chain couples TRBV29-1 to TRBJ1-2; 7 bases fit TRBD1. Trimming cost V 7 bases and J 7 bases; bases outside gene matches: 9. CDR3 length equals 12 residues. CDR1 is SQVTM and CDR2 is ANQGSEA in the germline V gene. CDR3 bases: TGCAGCGCGGGAACAGGGGCGAGTGGCTACACCTTC. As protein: CSAGTGASGYTF.